This entry is about one T cell receptor (beta chain). The CDR3 sequence is 16 residues long. Germline V gives CDR1 GTSNPN, CDR2 SVGIG (reference sequence). The trim removed 5 bases at V and 4 bases at J, leaving 13 bases unmatched. Method: immunoSEQ multiplex PCR; TCRdb's copy keeps in-frame clones and lacks some. The sample contains some 68,000 clones, around 95% of which appear only once. The data stem from a study of technical replicates of blood from a handful of donors. The sequence was obtained from a human donor in good health. The chain uses TRBV30 and TRBJ1-5; 8 positions match TRBD1. Sequencing used T cells isolated from PBMCs. CDR3 DNA: TGTGCCTGGGGGGGCCCCCGGACAGGGAAGAATCAGCCCCAGCATTTT. The encoded protein is CAWGGPRTGKNQPQHF.